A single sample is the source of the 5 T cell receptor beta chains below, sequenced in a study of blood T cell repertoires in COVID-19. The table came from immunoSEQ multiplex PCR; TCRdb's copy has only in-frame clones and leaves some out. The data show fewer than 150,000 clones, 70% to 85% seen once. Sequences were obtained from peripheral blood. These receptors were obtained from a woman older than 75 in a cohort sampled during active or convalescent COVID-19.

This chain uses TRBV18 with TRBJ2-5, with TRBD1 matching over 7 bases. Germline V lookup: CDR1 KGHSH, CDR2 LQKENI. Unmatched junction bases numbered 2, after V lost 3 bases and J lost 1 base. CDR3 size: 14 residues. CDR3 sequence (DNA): TGTGCCAGCTCACCCGGGACAGCCCAAGAGACCCAGTACTTC. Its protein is CASSPGTAQETQYF.

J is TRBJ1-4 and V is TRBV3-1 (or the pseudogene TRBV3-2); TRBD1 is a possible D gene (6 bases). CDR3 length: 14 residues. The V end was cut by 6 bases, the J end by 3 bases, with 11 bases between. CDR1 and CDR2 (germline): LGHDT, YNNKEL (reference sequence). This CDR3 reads CASRFQGSNEKLFF. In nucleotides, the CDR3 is TGTGCCAGCAGATTCCAGGGGTCTAATGAAAAACTGTTTTTT.

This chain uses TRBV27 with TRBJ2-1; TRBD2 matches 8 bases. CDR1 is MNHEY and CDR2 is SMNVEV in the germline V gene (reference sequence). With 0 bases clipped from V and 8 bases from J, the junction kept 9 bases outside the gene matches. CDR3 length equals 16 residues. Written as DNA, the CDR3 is TGTGCCAGCAGTTTATCTAGCGGGGCGCACGGATATGAGCAGTTCTTC. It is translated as CASSLSSGAHGYEQFF.

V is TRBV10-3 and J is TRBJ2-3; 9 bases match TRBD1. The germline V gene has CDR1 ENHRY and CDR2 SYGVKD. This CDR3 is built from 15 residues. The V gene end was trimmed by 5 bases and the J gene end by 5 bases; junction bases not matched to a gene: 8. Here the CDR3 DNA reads TGTGCCATCAGTTCCGGGACAGGGTCGTTAGATACGCAGTATTTT. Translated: CAISSGTGSLDTQYF.

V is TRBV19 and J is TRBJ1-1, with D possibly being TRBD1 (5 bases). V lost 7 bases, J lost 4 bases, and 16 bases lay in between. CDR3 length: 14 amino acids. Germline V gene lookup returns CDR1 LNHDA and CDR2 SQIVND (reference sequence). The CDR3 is CASTTARVGTEAFF. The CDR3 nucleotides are TGTGCCAGTACCACCGCCAGGGTAGGCACTGAAGCTTTCTTT.